Detailed here is one T cell receptor beta chain. The sample holds a few counts of this clonotype. The antigen it binds to is not known. No base quality information exists; no much larger clone differs at one position. This sample stems from a study of T-cell reconstitution after alpha-beta-depleted transplantation in children (dated by TCRdb to the mid-2010s). Background for the entire study: Using TCR repertoire profiling, the study followed T-cell immune reconstitution in a quantitative way in children after TCRalphabeta/CD19-depleted allogeneic hematopoietic cell transplantation. Broad study findings and their caveats: Apparently early alphabetaT-cell count recovery about two months after transplant reportedly relied on only several hundred rapidly expanded clones derived from non-depleted graft cells. Over subsequent months, a decline in hyperexpanded clone frequencies was noted, and after one year, T-cell counts and TCRbeta diversity were mostly ascribed to newly produced T cells. In some patients, the high TCRbeta diversity seen at day 60 was put down to recipient T cells and intrathymic progenitors that had survived conditioning.

In light of the paper, this sample's treatment or condition label describes: allogeneic hematopoietic cell transplantation with graft depleted of TCRalphabeta T cells and CD19 B cells. Transplant recipients were children who received TCRalphabeta/CD19-depleted allogeneic hematopoietic cell grafts. To prepare the library, PCR was applied. Sequencing instrument: Illumina HiSeq 2500. TCR libraries were prepared with molecular barcoding, using unique molecular identifiers to normalize TCRbeta repertoire quantification. TCRdb reprocessed the public reads (quality trimming at Q25 with fastp, clone calling with MiXCR) and kept in-frame beta chains. Duplicate CDR3 protein sequences are folded into a single record with the most common DNA and genes. The sample table lists fewer than 700,000 distinct CDR3 sequences, over 10% of them with a count of one. The ten largest make up around 2% of the sample. This clonotype was obtained from a male patient under 18 who had a stem cell transplant for acute myeloid leukemia, so the T cells may come from the graft donor. Sequenced material: PBMCs, mostly from graft donor cells, taken 360 days after TCRalphabeta/CD19-depleted stem cell transplant.

The CDR3 amino acid sequence is: CASSFSFMVGAFGEQFF. The DNA sequence is as follows: TGTGCCAGCAGTTTCTCGTTTATGGTGGGAGCGTTTGGTGAGCAGTTCTTC. The V gene is TRBV27 and the J gene is TRBJ2-1; the D region possibly corresponds to TRBD2 (5 bases align). CDR1 and CDR2 are drawn from the germline V gene (reference sequence): MNHEY, SMNVEV. The CDR3 runs 17 residues from the cysteine to the phenylalanine. Of all the DNA, just the CDR3 is kept, 51 bases in frame from base 1. The V and J ends are trimmed by 3 bases and 9 bases, leaving 24 bases between them.